This section outlines one T cell receptor beta chain sequence together with its context. This entry comes from a study of shared clonotypes between healthy human individuals. Assay: immunoSEQ multiplex PCR; the TCRdb copy retains only in-frame clones and omits some. The sample carries about 2.3 million clones, more than 80% recorded once. Per germline, CDR1 SQVTM and CDR2 ANQGSEA. Trimming shortened V by 3 bases and J by 4 bases, and 12 bases separated the two germline ends. CDR3 length: 13 amino acids. The chain is built from TRBV29-1 and TRBJ1-2, with D unclear. This TCR derives from a man between 18 and 35 years old in good health. Some clones in this sample may be carry-over from other donors' samples. Input material: naive CD4+ T cells from PBMCs. Described subset: CD45RA+ positively selected. In DNA form, the CDR3 reads TGCAGCGTTGAGAGGGTTCGCGCCTATGGCTACACCTTC. Translated: CSVERVRAYGYTF.